The rows below give T cell receptor beta chains drawn from one sample of a study of cytomegalovirus exposure and HLA in healthy donors. Some clones are missing from TCRdb's copy, which holds only in-frame ones; the method was immunoSEQ multiplex PCR. The sample has 60,000 to 90,000 clones; approximately 63% are singletons. Sequenced material: PBMCs. The receptors stem from a woman between 50 and 59 years old in good health and CMV-seropositive. Each CDR3 is given with its conserved first and last residue. Fields, in order: D gene, V gene, clone size, J gene, CDR3 DNA, CDR3 protein. The D gene is left open where the match is weak. The size field is filled for only some rows; it gives once, few, many or a size class.

D gene: TRBD1; V gene: TRBV28; clone size: NA; J gene: TRBJ2-2; CDR3 DNA: TGTGCCAGCAATCCGCGGGACAGGGGGCTCCCCGGGGAGCTGTTTTTT; CDR3 protein: CASNPRDRGLPGELFF
D gene: TRBD1; V gene: TRBV9; clone size: NA; J gene: TRBJ2-3; CDR3 DNA: TGTGCCAGCAGCGTAGGACAGGGTTATACAGATACGCAGTATTTT; CDR3 protein: CASSVGQGYTDTQYF
D gene: NA; V gene: TRBV11-2; clone size: NA; J gene: TRBJ2-7; CDR3 DNA: TGTGCCAGCAGCTCGCGGGACAGTCCCTACGAGCAGTACTTC; CDR3 protein: CASSSRDSPYEQYF
D gene: TRBD1; V gene: TRBV6-5; clone size: NA; J gene: TRBJ1-2; CDR3 DNA: TGTGCCAGCAGTTACGGGACAGGGCCTAACTATGGCTACACCTTC; CDR3 protein: CASSYGTGPNYGYTF
D gene: TRBD1; V gene: TRBV16; clone size: once; J gene: TRBJ1-2; CDR3 DNA: TGTGCCAGCATCCAGGACAGGGCGAGCGGCTACACCTTC; CDR3 protein: CASIQDRASGYTF
D gene: TRBD2; V gene: TRBV6-6; clone size: NA; J gene: TRBJ2-4; CDR3 DNA: TGTGCCAGCACCTCTTTTCTAGCGGATATTCAGTACTTC; CDR3 protein: CASTSFLADIQYF
D gene: NA; V gene: TRBV29-1; clone size: few; J gene: TRBJ1-1; CDR3 DNA: TGCAGCGTTGAAGGGCTGAACACTGAAGCTTTCTTT; CDR3 protein: CSVEGLNTEAFF
D gene: TRBD2; V gene: TRBV19; clone size: once; J gene: TRBJ2-3; CDR3 DNA: TGTGCCAGTAGTAGCCGCCGAGCGGGGGAACGAGATACGCAGTATTTT; CDR3 protein: CASSSRRAGERDTQYF
D gene: TRBD1; V gene: TRBV19; clone size: NA; J gene: TRBJ1-2; CDR3 DNA: TGTGCCAGTAGCCAACAAGGACAGGGACGGAGCTACACCTTC; CDR3 protein: CASSQQGQGRSYTF
D gene: NA; V gene: TRBV6-6; clone size: NA; J gene: TRBJ1-3; CDR3 DNA: TGTGCCAGCAGGACAGGAAGCTCTGGAAACACCATATATTTT; CDR3 protein: CASRTGSSGNTIYF
D gene: TRBD2; V gene: TRBV4-1; clone size: NA; J gene: TRBJ2-4; CDR3 DNA: TGCGCCAGCAGCCGGGGGGTAGCGGGAGGCAAAAACATTCAGTACTTC; CDR3 protein: CASSRGVAGGKNIQYF
D gene: NA; V gene: TRBV30; clone size: NA; J gene: TRBJ1-1; CDR3 DNA: TGTGCCCTATACTACACTGAAGCTTTCTTT; CDR3 protein: CALYYTEAFF
D gene: NA; V gene: TRBV19; clone size: NA; J gene: TRBJ2-6; CDR3 DNA: TGTGCCAGTATTAGGACAGTCCGCTCTGGGGCCAACGTCCTGACTTTC; CDR3 protein: CASIRTVRSGANVLTF
D gene: TRBD2; V gene: TRBV11-2; clone size: few; J gene: TRBJ2-7; CDR3 DNA: TGTGCCAGCAGCTTAGTCCTAGCGGGAACTGGCGAGCAGTACTTC; CDR3 protein: CASSLVLAGTGEQYF